In this sample, the clone carrying this T cell receptor beta chain turned up a few times. A multiplex PCR was run with 60 Vbeta primers and 13 Jbeta primers. Clones were sequenced by immunoSEQ multiplex PCR, and TCRdb holds only the in-frame ones, with some missing. Among over 150,000 clones listed, roughly 80% were seen once. These data are taken from a study of cytomegalovirus exposure and HLA in healthy donors. The CDR3 is 14 residues long. The germline CDR1 and CDR2 sequences are MRHNA and SNTAGT. The junction had 7 bases not matched to a gene; V was cut back by 7 bases and J by 6 bases. The genes are TRBV6-4 and TRBJ2-2, with TRBD2 identical over 8 bases. The sequencing sample was made of PBMCs. This receptor was obtained from a human donor in good health. The CDR3 is CASKGTSEAGELFF. The DNA for the CDR3 is TGTGCCAGCAAGGGGACTAGTGAGGCCGGGGAGCTGTTTTTT.